This T cell receptor (beta chain) was sequenced during a study of Graves' ophthalmopathy and Graves' hyperthyroidism (dated by TCRdb to 2016 to 2019). Concerning the study at large: Peripheral blood was collected at initial diagnosis, prior to any treatment. In roughly 6 hyperthyroidism patients, T-cell repertoires of thyroid tissue and blood were compared. To explore V-J signatures that separate ophthalmopathy from hyperthyroidism, a discovery set of 95 to 100 patients was enrolled, consisting of 40 to 45 with ophthalmopathy and around 57 with stable hyperthyroidism. An independent validation cohort was composed of some 19 hyperthyroidism patients and around 16 patients who later progressed from hyperthyroidism to ophthalmopathy. Once sampling was done, hyperthyroidism patients were given methimazole at a starting dose of 30 mg daily, while ophthalmopathy patients were given high-dose intravenous methylprednisolone. In total, approximately 140 blood samples were TCR-sequenced: roughly 45 ophthalmopathy, over 70 hyperthyroidism and around 17 hyperthyroidism-to-ophthalmopathy patients. TCR beta repertoire signatures were used to distinguish Graves' ophthalmopathy from Graves' hyperthyroidism and to predict progression to ophthalmopathy. Findings and caveats that apply to the study as a whole: Most expanded thyroid clonotypes with a frequency above 0.001 also appeared in blood, which suggests that blood repertoires may reflect the immune response in the thyroid. No statistical method was used to set the sample size in advance, and the investigators knew which group each participant was assigned to. In validation, the model predicted ophthalmopathy progression with less than 71% sensitivity and about 77% specificity; eleven to twelve predicted patients were CT-confirmed with GO in a median of approximately 6.5 months. In cross-validation, the 13-signature model distinguished ophthalmopathy from stable hyperthyroidism with about 89% sensitivity and approximately 81% specificity, while in the test set the corresponding values were roughly 80% and 75%.

With respect to this clonotype: The antigen it recognizes is unknown. Its ends do not fully match the called genes, so a read error is possible.

The CDR3 has 13 amino acids, counting the end cysteine and phenylalanine. Of all the DNA, just the CDR3 is kept, 39 bases in frame from base 1. CDR1 and CDR2, looked up from the germline V gene, are MGHDK and SYGVNS. TCR beta CDR3 regions were amplified from RNA transcripts for repertoire sequencing. A first-round RT-PCR used HTBI primers with the Qiagen OneStep RT-PCR kit, followed by a second-round multiplex PCR, size selection and purification. The libraries underwent paired-end sequencing with 100 bp reads on an Illumina HiSeq2000. The original pipeline was this. SOAPnuke was used for read processing, and reads with adapters, uncalled bases, a mean Phred below 15, or no exact constant-primer or identifier match were discarded. COPE v1.2.5 was used to merge the high-quality paired reads. Clonotypes were defined as unique nucleotide sequences and were aligned to IMGT TRB V, D and J references using MiTCR v1.1. The analysis was limited to V-J combinations with a frequency above 0.0001, which together covered over 99% of the repertoires. For each V-J combination, a TCR clonal expansion and chaos score was defined as F50 clonal expansion divided by the chaos observed in the TCRdist matrix. Welch's t-statistics and random forest were used to narrow the features down to 13 V-J combinations, which were then fed into a naive Bayes classifier. The Morisita-Horn index was used to measure how similar the thyroid and blood repertoires were. TCRdb reworked the public reads: Q25 trimming with fastp, MiXCR clone assembly, productive beta chains retained. When rows share a CDR3 protein, they turn into one entry using the most common DNA and genes. The V and J calls follow TCRdb's processing rather than the paper's. In all, the sample holds over 650,000 distinct CDR3 sequences, and about 38% of those were seen once. Around 3% of the sample comes from the top ten.

The ophthalmopathy patients had moderately to severely active disease, with a Clinical Activity Score of 3 or higher, a NOSPECS grade of 4 or higher, and a disease duration of less than 3 months. Patients with other autoimmune diseases, uncontrolled infections, pregnancy or lactation were excluded from the study. Clinical symptoms, serum thyroxine, TRAb, thyroid ultrasound and orbital computed tomography were used for diagnosis. Using Ficoll-Paque density gradient centrifugation, PBMCs were isolated from about 9.4 ml of fresh peripheral blood. Trizol reagent was used to extract the total RNA, and its quality was then checked on an Agilent 2100 Bioanalyzer.

The chain employs TRBV25-1 and TRBJ1-6; 7 bases in between match TRBD1. The sequence came from an adult man with Graves' ophthalmopathy. Specimen: peripheral blood. The base sequence is TGTGCTAACCAGGGGGGTTATAGTTCACCCCTCCACTTT. This translates into CANQGGYSSPLHF.